The 28 T cell receptor beta chains presented below share a single source sample, sequenced in a study of human T cells and chemical hapten exposure. The time point denotes: healthy volunteer bleed at 2 weeks. Before extraction, the whole blood was not fractionated, and total RNA was taken from it. Via MiXCR, TCRdb re-called the RACE reads, giving one row per CDR3 protein. The sample includes over 100,000 distinct CDR3 sequences, approximately 10% of them seen just once. The sequenced material came from whole blood. Every receptor here comes from a male donor in good health. Some clones in this sample may be carry-over from other donors' samples.

This clonotype was seen repeatedly, ten times or more. The CDR3 loop reads CASSLTSSNTGELFF. CDR3 bases: TGCGCCAGCAGCTTGACTAGCTCGAACACCGGGGAGCTGTTTTTT. V usage is TRBV5-1 and J usage is TRBJ2-2; D might be TRBD2 (6 bases). V gave up 1 base and J gave up 0 bases, with 7 bases separating them. The CDR3 runs 15 residues. Germline CDR1 reads SGHRS; CDR2 reads YFSETQ.

At least ten counts were recorded for this clonotype. The rearrangement joins TRBV7-9 to TRBJ2-7, with a possible D match to TRBD2 (5 bases). The CDR3 is 15 residues long. Germline V gene data show CDR1 as SEHNR and CDR2 as FQNEAQ (reference sequence). V lost 1 base to trimming and J lost 0 bases, with 10 bases between them. CDR3 sequence (DNA): TGTGCCAGCAGCTTAGAGGAGGCCCCCTCCTACGAGCAGTACTTC. Translating gives CASSLEEAPSYEQYF.

This clonotype was counted at least ten times. The rearrangement joins TRBV6-5 to TRBJ2-3; the match to TRBD1 covers 7 bases. Unmatched junction bases numbered 8, after V lost 5 bases and J lost 6 bases. The CDR3 spans 14 residues. Germline assignment: CDR1 MNHEY and CDR2 SVGAGI. CDR3 coding DNA: TGTGCCAGCAGTCGGACAGGTCCTAGGGATACGCAGTATTTT. Translating gives CASSRTGPRDTQYF.

This clonotype was seen more than once but under ten times. The rearrangement uses TRBV6-5 and TRBJ1-5, with TRBD1 as a possible D gene (5 bases). CDR1 is MNHEY, CDR2 SVGAGI, per germline. The CDR3 is 14 amino acids. Trimming removed 2 bases at V and 3 bases at J, with 8 bases between. The CDR3 reads CASSYGGVNQPQHF. Written as DNA, the CDR3 is TGTGCCAGCAGTTACGGGGGAGTCAATCAGCCCCAGCATTTT.

The chain joins TRBV5-1 to TRBJ2-5, with D possibly being TRBD1 or TRBD2 (5 bases each). Per the germline V gene, CDR1 is SGHRS and CDR2 is YFSETQ. Between the trimmed V and J ends, which lost 4 bases and 1 base, there was a span of 14 bases. The length of the CDR3 is 15 residues. The CDR3 loop is CASSLSGAPQETQYF. The CDR3 nucleotides are TGCGCCAGCAGCCTATCCGGGGCGCCCCAAGAGACCCAGTACTTC.

The V and J genes are TRBV5-1 and TRBJ2-3; D not resolved. There are 13 residues in the CDR3. Germline V lookup: CDR1 SGHRS, CDR2 YFSETQ. V was shortened by 4 bases and J by 6 bases, with 12 bases between the two germline ends. CDR3 DNA sequence: TGCGCCAGCAGCCCCCCTGTAGGGGATACGCAGTATTTT. Its translation is CASSPPVGDTQYF.

The rearrangement uses TRBV6-2 or TRBV6-3 and TRBJ2-7, with D unresolved. The CDR3 length is 13 residues. Trimming removed 2 bases from V and 1 base from J, with 6 bases in between. Germline CDR1 is MNHEY and CDR2 is SVGEGT. This chain's CDR3 is CASSYVPSYEQYF. CDR3 nucleotide sequence: TGTGCCAGCAGTTACGTCCCTTCCTACGAGCAGTACTTC.

This clonotype was seen a few times. CDR3 protein: CASSDGSGGTVQETQYF. The CDR3 DNA is TGTGCCAGCAGTGATGGTAGCGGGGGGACCGTCCAAGAGACCCAGTACTTC. V gene TRBV2 combines with J gene TRBJ2-5; TRBD2 aligns across 10 bases. The germline V gene encodes CDR1 SNHLY and CDR2 FYNNEI. Trimming cost V 3 bases and J 1 base; bases outside gene matches: 8. The CDR3 spans 17 residues.

This clonotype was seen repeatedly, ten times or more. This rearrangement joins TRBV5-1 to TRBJ2-3; no reliable D call. Germline CDR1 reads SGHRS; CDR2 reads YFSETQ. Trimming shortened V by 2 bases and J by 0 bases, and 7 bases separated the two germline ends. CDR3 size: 14 residues. CDR3 sequence reads: CASSLDSSTDTQYF. The CDR3 nucleotides read TGCGCCAGCAGCTTAGACTCTAGCACAGATACGCAGTATTTT.

This clonotype was detected once. CDR3 loop: CASSQPRMNTEAFF. In DNA, the CDR3 is TGTGCCAGCAGCCAACCCAGGATGAACACTGAAGCTTTCTTT. The chain uses TRBV3-1 and TRBJ1-1; D unresolved. The CDR3 length is 14 residues. Trimming pared 2 bases from V and 0 bases from J, leaving 7 bases between. Germline CDR1 reads LGHDT; CDR2 reads YNNKEL (reference sequence). Full variable domain (rest looked up from reference TRBV3-1 and TRBJ1-1): DTAVSQTPKYLVTQMGNDKSIKCEQNLGHDTMYWYKQDSKKFLKIMFSYNNKELIINETVPNRFSPKSPDKAHLNLHINSLELGDSAVYFCASSQPRMNTEAFFGQGTRLTVV.

This clonotype was observed once. The chain carries TRBV29-1 and TRBJ2-7; no firm D call. With 0 bases removed from V and 4 bases from J, the gap between germline ends came to 13 bases. Germline CDR1 reads SQVTM; CDR2 reads ANQGSEA. The CDR3 covers 14 residues. CDR3 coding DNA: TGCAGCGTTGAAGAGAGTCTGACAAAATACGAGCAGTACTTC. Its protein is CSVEESLTKYEQYF.

This clonotype has more than one count but fewer than ten. The chain uses TRBV23-1 and TRBJ1-2; no clear D gene. TRBV23-1 is recorded as an ORF, its role being uncertain. CDR3 length: 13 amino acids. V lost 5 bases, J lost 4 bases, and 11 bases lay in between. The chain's CDR3 is CASSIADTYGYTF. Written as DNA, the CDR3 is TGCGCCAGCAGTATCGCAGACACCTATGGCTACACCTTC.

This clonotype was recorded a few times. The rearrangement links TRBV20-1 to TRBJ2-7; 10 bases fit TRBD2. The CDR3 length is 14 residues. The ends lost 5 bases at V and 3 bases at J; junction bases unmatched: 7. From germline, CDR1 is DFQATT and CDR2 SNEGSKA (reference sequence). The CDR3 DNA sequence: TGCAGTGCTGCCTCTAGCGGGGGAAGCTACGAGCAGTACTTC. Residues: CSAASSGGSYEQYF.

Only a few counts were recorded for this clonotype. The rearrangement uses TRBV6-2 or TRBV6-3 and TRBJ2-7; TRBD1 is a possible D gene (5 bases). This CDR3 region has 14 residues. Trimming took 5 bases from V and 0 from J, leaving 11 bases between them. CDR1 is MNHEY, CDR2 SVGEGT, per germline. The CDR3 protein is CASSTRTFSYEQYF. CDR3 sequence (DNA): TGTGCCAGCAGTACTCGGACATTCTCCTACGAGCAGTACTTC.

This clonotype showed up just a few times. The chain recombines TRBV7-2 with TRBJ1-2; the match to TRBD1 covers 8 bases. V lost 5 bases and J lost 3; bases outside the gene matches: 5. The V gene's germline CDR1 is SGHTA and CDR2 FQGNSA. The CDR3 runs to 14 residues. The CDR3 DNA reads as TGTGCCAGCAGCCCAGGGGGCGCCGACTATGGCTACACCTTC. Protein sequence: CASSPGGADYGYTF.

This clonotype was seen ten or more times. The chain is built from TRBV7-9 and TRBJ1-1, with D possibly TRBD1 on 5 matching bases. V was pared by 1 base and J by 7 bases, with 10 bases between. In germline, CDR1 is SEHNR, CDR2 FQNEAQ (reference sequence). The CDR3 has 13 residues. The CDR3: CASSLVGAHEAFF. The CDR3 DNA is TGTGCCAGCAGCTTAGTTGGGGCGCATGAAGCTTTCTTT. The whole variable domain, filled in from reference TRBV7-9 and TRBJ1-1, reads DTGVSQNPRHKITKRGQNVTFRCDPISEHNRLYWYRQTLGQGPEFLTYFQNEAQLEKSRLLSDRFSAERPKGSFSTLEIQRTEQGDSAMYLCASSLVGAHEAFFGQGTRLTVV.

This clonotype was detected ten times or more. The chain carries TRBV5-1 and TRBJ2-5; D gene uncertain. Germline V gene lookup returns CDR1 SGHRS and CDR2 YFSETQ. V lost 1 base to trimming and J lost 3 bases, with 1 base between them. This CDR3 has 11 amino acids. The CDR3: CASSLKETQYF. The CDR3 bases are TGCGCCAGCAGCTTGAAAGAGACCCAGTACTTC.

The table lists this clonotype with a few counts. The genes are TRBV5-1 and TRBJ1-1; D remains ambiguous. Trimming cost V 1 base and J 1 base, with 8 bases left between them. The CDR3 length is 14 residues. CDR1 is SGHRS, CDR2 YFSETQ, per germline. In nucleotides, the CDR3 is TGCGCCAGCAGCTTGCAAGCAGGGAACACTGAAGCTTTCTTT. Encoded protein: CASSLQAGNTEAFF.

This chain links TRBV25-1 with TRBJ1-1, with D maybe TRBD1 (5 bases). V was clipped by 5 bases and J by 5 bases, with 12 bases between them. The CDR3 runs 13 residues. Germline V gene lookup returns CDR1 MGHDK and CDR2 SYGVNS. The CDR3 DNA follows: TGTGCCAGCAGTTGGGGGGAAGGAACTGAAGCTTTCTTT. Protein: CASSWGEGTEAFF.

V usage is TRBV6-4 and J usage is TRBJ2-1; 9 bases fit TRBD2. Germline V gives CDR1 MRHNA, CDR2 SNTAGT. Trimming cost V 4 bases and J 8 bases; bases outside gene matches: 6. The CDR3 is 14 amino acids. The CDR3 DNA sequence: TGTGCCAGCAGTGTTGCGGGGGGGGCGCATGAGCAGTTCTTC. Translation gives CASSVAGGAHEQFF.

A word on this clonotype: This may be a read error, as it is one base from a much larger clone. This sequence joins TRBV6-6 and TRBJ1-1; 10 nucleotides line up with TRBD1. The CDR3 is 18 amino acids. Germline V gene sequence: CDR1 MNHNY, CDR2 SVGAGI (reference sequence). CDR3 sequence reads: CAGSYSVGTGQGWDEAFF. DNA of the CDR3: TGTGCCGGCAGTTACAGCGTGGGGACGGGACAGGGGTGGGATGAAGCTTTCTTT.

This clonotype has ten or more counts. The chain combines TRBV2 with TRBJ2-7; D remains ambiguous. Trimming removed 4 bases from V and 7 bases from J, with 11 bases in between. Germline V gives CDR1 SNHLY, CDR2 FYNNEI. This CDR3 is 12 amino acids long. CDR3 region: CASSGGPSEQYF. The CDR3 DNA reads as TGTGCCAGCAGTGGTGGTCCTTCGGAGCAGTACTTC.

This clonotype was recorded a few times. The chain employs TRBV9 and TRBJ2-3; no definite D call. The germline V gene has CDR1 SGDLS and CDR2 YYNGEE. V shed 0 bases and J shed 6 bases, with 11 bases lying between them. There are 14 residues in the CDR3. This CDR3 is CASSVDTATDTQYF. The CDR3 bases are TGTGCCAGCAGCGTAGATACAGCGACGGATACGCAGTATTTT.

This clonotype was seen a single time. A much larger clonotype is one base distant, so this may be a read error. The V and J genes are TRBV6-5 and TRBJ1-6, with D maybe TRBD1 (5 bases). The germline CDR1 and CDR2 sequences are MNHEY and SVGAGI. V lost 5 bases, J lost 8 bases, and 16 bases lay in between. This CDR3 has 15 amino acids. The DNA of the CDR3 is TGTGCCAGCAGTCCCAGACAGAGGGTGGATTCACCCCTCCACTTT. As protein: CASSPRQRVDSPLHF.

The chain carries TRBV20-1 and TRBJ1-3; weak D call: TRBD1 (5 bases). The CDR3 has 13 residues. Trimming took off 3 bases at V and 6 bases at J, with 12 bases between the two ends. Germline CDR1 DFQATT, CDR2 SNEGSKA (reference sequence). DNA of the CDR3: TGCAGTGCTAGCGTTGGAGGGACAAACACCATATATTTT. Translation gives CSASVGGTNTIYF.

This clonotype was counted at least ten times. The J gene is TRBJ1-1, the V gene TRBV11-1; 7 nucleotides align to TRBD1. CDR1 is SGHAT and CDR2 is FQDESV in the germline V gene (reference sequence). The CDR3 is 14 amino acids. V dropped 8 bases and J dropped 0; count of bases not matched to a gene: 6. The CDR3 nucleotides are TGTGCCAGCGGACCGACAGGGATGAACACTGAAGCTTTCTTT. It is translated as CASGPTGMNTEAFF.

The table lists this clonotype with a few counts. The rearrangement uses TRBV24-1 and TRBJ2-1, with D unclear. This CDR3 is 13 amino acids long. CDR1 is KGHDR, CDR2 SFDVKD, per germline. V was cut by 2 bases and J by 10 bases, with 11 bases left in between. The CDR3 DNA reads TGTGCCACCAGTGATTCGGACCCGACGGAGCAGTTCTTC. Residues: CATSDSDPTEQFF.

This clonotype was observed a few times. This chain connects TRBV2 to TRBJ2-2; TRBD1 matches 7 bases. Germline CDR1 is SNHLY and CDR2 is FYNNEI. CDR3 length equals 17 residues. Trimming removed 2 bases from V and 0 bases from J; junction bases left unmatched: 6. CDR3 DNA sequence: TGTGCCAGCAGTGAAAGGGGGCCAGAGGCGAACACCGGGGAGCTGTTTTTT. Its protein is CASSERGPEANTGELFF.